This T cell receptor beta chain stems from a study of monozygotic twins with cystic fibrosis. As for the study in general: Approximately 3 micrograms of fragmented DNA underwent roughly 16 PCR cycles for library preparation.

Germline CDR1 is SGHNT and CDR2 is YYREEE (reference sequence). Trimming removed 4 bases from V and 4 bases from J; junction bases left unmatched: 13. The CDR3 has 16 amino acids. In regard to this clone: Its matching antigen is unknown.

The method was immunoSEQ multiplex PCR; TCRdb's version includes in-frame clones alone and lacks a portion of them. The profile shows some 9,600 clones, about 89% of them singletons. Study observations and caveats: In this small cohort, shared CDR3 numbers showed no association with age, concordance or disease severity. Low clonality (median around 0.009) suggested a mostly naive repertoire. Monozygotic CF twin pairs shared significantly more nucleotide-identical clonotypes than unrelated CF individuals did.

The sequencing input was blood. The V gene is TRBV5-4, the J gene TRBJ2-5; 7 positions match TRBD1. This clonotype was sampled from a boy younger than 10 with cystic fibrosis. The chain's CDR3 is CASSRDRTILGETQYF. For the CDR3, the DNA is TGTGCCAGCAGCCGGGACAGAACTATTCTGGGAGAGACCCAGTACTTC.